Below, 23 T cell receptor beta chains from the same sample are listed, as sequenced in a study of blood T cell repertoires in COVID-19. The protocol was immunoSEQ multiplex PCR, while the TCRdb copy is restricted to in-frame clones and leaves out a portion. This table holds approximately 84,000 clones, 80% found once. Material: peripheral blood. The receptor source for this set is a human donor in a cohort sampled during active COVID-19.

The genes are TRBV15 and TRBJ1-3; tentatively, D is TRBD1 (6 bases). Looked up from germline, CDR1 is LNHNV and CDR2 is YYDKDF (reference sequence). The CDR3 is 15 residues long. The V end lost 1 base, the J end lost 2 bases, and 9 bases lay between the germline ends. The CDR3 coding sequence is TGTGCCACCAGCAGAGGGGACACGACTGGAAACACCATATATTTT. Amino acids: CATSRGDTTGNTIYF. The variable domain in full, completed from reference TRBV15 and TRBJ1-3, reads DAMVIQNPRYQVTQFGKPVTLSCSQTLNHNVMYWYQQKSSQAPKLLFHYYDKDFNNEADTPDNFQSRRPNTSFCFLDIRSPGLGDTAMYLCATSRGDTTGNTIYFGEGSWLTVV.

V gene TRBV7-8 combines with J gene TRBJ1-3; tentative D call: TRBD1 (5 bases). Germline CDR1 is SGHVS and CDR2 is FQNEAQ. The CDR3 has 16 residues. Trimming took 4 bases from V and 0 from J, leaving 13 bases between them. CDR3 nucleotides: TGTGCCAGCAGCTCACCGACAGCCAGCTCTGGAAACACCATATATTTT. This translates into CASSSPTASSGNTIYF.

V is TRBV7-8 and J is TRBJ1-5; tentatively, D is TRBD1 (5 bases). The ends were cut back, 4 bases at V and 8 bases at J, with 12 bases in the middle. The CDR3 contains 13 residues. Germline CDR1 is SGHVS and CDR2 is FQNEAQ. Written as DNA, the CDR3 is TGTGCCAGCAGCTATAAAGAGGACAAGCCCCAGCATTTT. It codes for CASSYKEDKPQHF. The whole variable domain, filled in from reference TRBV7-8 and TRBJ1-5, reads GAGVSQSPRYKVAKRGQDVALRCDPISGHVSLFWYQQALGQGPEFLTYFQNEAQLDKSGLPSDRFFAERPEGSVSTLKIQRTQQEDSAVYLCASSYKEDKPQHFGDGTRLSIL.

This clone was observed many times. The chain couples TRBV4-1 to TRBJ1-2; 7 bases are a match to TRBD1. V was clipped by 6 bases and J by 2 bases; unmatched bases: 6. Looked up from germline, CDR1 is MGHRA and CDR2 is YSYEKL. This CDR3 region has 14 residues. The CDR3 spells CASSGKGANYGYTF. CDR3 sequence (DNA): TGCGCCAGCAGTGGGAAGGGGGCCAACTATGGCTACACCTTC.

This clone turned up a few times. The chain combines TRBV4-2 with TRBJ2-1, with 13 bases aligning to TRBD2. There are 18 residues in the CDR3. The junction had 8 bases not matched to a gene; V was cut back by 0 bases and J by 6 bases. Germline V CDR1 and CDR2: LGHNA, YNFKEQ. Here the CDR3 reads CASSQEPRTSGRGNEQFF. Here the CDR3 DNA reads TGTGCCAGCAGCCAAGAGCCCCGGACTAGCGGGAGAGGCAATGAGCAGTTCTTC.

The rearrangement uses TRBV12-3 or TRBV12-4 and TRBJ2-3, with a tentative D call TRBD1 (6 bases). V lost 1 base and J 8 bases, leaving 7 bases between the germline ends. The CDR3 totals 12 residues. CDR3: CASSLVGGTQYF. CDR3 in DNA: TGTGCCAGCAGTTTAGTAGGGGGTACGCAGTATTTT.

V and J are TRBV6-6 and TRBJ1-1; the D gene is possibly TRBD1 (6 bases). CDR3 length equals 16 residues. Germline loops: CDR1 MNHNY, CDR2 SVGAGI (reference sequence). V lost 8 bases, J lost 4 bases, and 23 bases lay in between. The CDR3 loop reads CASSGATGTGGTEAFF. In DNA, the CDR3 is TGTGCCAGCTCAGGGGCCACCGGGACGGGCGGCACTGAAGCTTTCTTT.

The V call is TRBV5-1, the J call TRBJ2-1; 12 bases fit TRBD2. The J segment lost 9 bases and the V segment lost 4 bases, leaving 8 bases of the junction unmatched. Per germline, CDR1 SGHRS and CDR2 YFSETQ. CDR3 length: 15 amino acids. This chain's CDR3 is CASSGTSGRYGEQFF. The DNA for the CDR3 is TGCGCCAGCAGCGGAACTAGCGGGAGGTATGGTGAGCAGTTCTTC.

This sequence joins TRBV18 and TRBJ1-1; TRBD1 agrees at 8 bases. The CDR3 length is 14 residues. CDR1 and CDR2 from the germline V gene are KGHSH and LQKENI. V trimming: 6 bases; J trimming: 2 bases; junction bases outside the gene matches: 5. The CDR3 spells CASSRDRYNTEAFF. CDR3 bases: TGTGCCAGCTCCCGGGACAGGTACAACACTGAAGCTTTCTTT. Using reference TRBV18 and TRBJ1-1 for the parts outside the CDR3, the full variable domain is NAGVMQNPRHLVRRRGQEARLRCSPMKGHSHVYWYRQLPEEGLKFMVYLQKENIIDESGMPKERFSAEFPKEGPSILRIQQVVRGDSAAYFCASSRDRYNTEAFFGQGTRLTVV.

V gene TRBV5-1 combines with J gene TRBJ1-1; tentative D call: TRBD1 (6 bases). V was pared by 1 base and J by 2 bases, with 9 bases between. CDR3 size: 14 residues. Germline V gene data show CDR1 as SGHRS and CDR2 as YFSETQ. CDR3 sequence: CASSLMGANTEAFF. The DNA for the CDR3 is TGCGCCAGCAGCTTGATGGGGGCCAACACTGAAGCTTTCTTT. Full variable domain (missing parts from reference TRBV5-1 and TRBJ1-1): KAGVTQTPRYLIKTRGQQVTLSCSPISGHRSVSWYQQTPGQGLQFLFEYFSETQRNKGNFPGRFSGRQFSNSRSEMNVSTLELGDSALYLCASSLMGANTEAFFGQGTRLTVV.

The chain is built from TRBV28 and TRBJ2-7; the match to TRBD2 covers 14 bases. The CDR3 is 13 amino acids. From germline, CDR1 is MDHEN and CDR2 SYDVKM. Trimming removed 10 bases from V and 4 bases from J; junction bases left unmatched: 3. The CDR3 nucleotides read TGTGCCATCGGGACTAGCGGGAGTTACGAGCAGTACTTC. As protein: CAIGTSGSYEQYF.

V gene TRBV18 combines with J gene TRBJ1-1, with D unclear. This CDR3 region has 13 residues. The V end lost 5 bases, the J end lost 1 base, and 8 bases lay between the germline ends. CDR1 and CDR2 (germline): KGHSH, LQKENI. CDR3 sequence: CASSSTRNTEAFF. CDR3 in DNA: TGTGCCAGCTCAAGTACACGGAACACTGAAGCTTTCTTT.

This clone was detected once. The chain carries TRBV9 and TRBJ2-3; 16 bases align to TRBD2. With V trimmed by 3 bases and J by 4 bases, 14 bases remained unmatched. From germline, CDR1 is SGDLS and CDR2 YYNGEE. The CDR3 totals 20 residues. Here the CDR3 reads CASSAQPGLAGGPRSDTQYF. The CDR3 coding sequence is TGTGCCAGCAGCGCACAGCCGGGACTAGCGGGAGGGCCCAGGTCAGATACGCAGTATTTT.

This sequence joins TRBV28 and TRBJ2-7, with D uncertain. The CDR3 loop spans 13 amino acids. V was clipped by 5 bases and J by 1 base, with 9 bases between them. CDR1 is MDHEN, CDR2 SYDVKM, per germline. The CDR3 reads CASSRSRSYEQYF. CDR3 DNA sequence: TGTGCCAGCAGTCGTTCGAGGTCCTACGAGCAGTACTTC.

This clone was seen a single time. This chain links TRBV7-3 with TRBJ2-3, with D hard to call. CDR1 is SGHTA, CDR2 FQGTGA, per germline. Trimming cost V 3 bases and J 2 bases, with 6 bases left between them. CDR3 length equals 13 residues. The CDR3 region is CASSFHNTDTQYF. The DNA for the CDR3 is TGTGCCAGCAGCTTCCACAACACAGATACGCAGTATTTT.

The J gene is TRBJ2-3, the V gene TRBV27, with a weak D call TRBD2 (6 bases). The V gene's germline CDR1 is MNHEY and CDR2 SMNVEV (reference sequence). The length of the CDR3 is 13 residues. V dropped 5 bases and J dropped 6 bases, with 12 bases sitting between them. The CDR3 DNA reads as TGTGCCAGCAGTCGAATAAGCGGGGATACGCAGTATTTT. It specifies CASSRISGDTQYF.

The rearrangement uses TRBV25-1 and TRBJ2-5, with D unclear. V lost 0 bases and J lost 2, with 10 bases in between. Germline assignment: CDR1 MGHDK and CDR2 SYGVNS. The CDR3 loop spans 15 amino acids. The CDR3 DNA sequence: TGTGCCAGCAGTGAATATATTCAACAGCAAGAGACCCAGTACTTC. Encoded protein: CASSEYIQQQETQYF.

The V call is TRBV5-5, the J call TRBJ2-5, with 8 bases that match TRBD1. The CDR3 is 16 amino acids. V lost 0 bases and J lost 5; bases outside the gene matches: 9. From germline, CDR1 is SGHKS and CDR2 YYEKEE (reference sequence). This CDR3 is CASSLEGAGGKETQYF. Here the CDR3 DNA reads TGTGCCAGCAGCTTGGAAGGGGCAGGGGGCAAGGAGACCCAGTACTTC.

This chain links TRBV10-2 with TRBJ2-3; 8 positions match TRBD2. The germline gives CDR1 WSHSY, CDR2 SAAADI. Trimming removed 8 bases from V and 2 bases from J; junction bases left unmatched: 9. The CDR3 is made up of 15 amino acids. The CDR3: CASGGLADTTDTQYF. In DNA, the CDR3 is TGCGCCAGCGGCGGACTAGCTGATACCACAGATACGCAGTATTTT.

The DNA of the CDR3 is TGTGCCACCCAACCTGGGAGGGTCACTGAAGCTTTCTTT. Amino acids: CATQPGRVTEAFF. The genes are TRBV6-6 and TRBJ1-1; no definite D call. The germline CDR1 and CDR2 sequences are MNHNY and SVGAGI (reference sequence). Trimming cost V 10 bases and J 4 bases, with 16 bases left between them. This CDR3 is built from 13 residues.

J is TRBJ1-1 and V is TRBV5-8; no reliable D call. Looked up from germline, CDR1 is SGHTS and CDR2 is YDEGEE. Trimming took off 1 base at V and 1 base at J, with 8 bases between the two ends. The CDR3 spans 14 residues. This CDR3 is CASSLWARNTEAFF. The CDR3, as DNA: TGTGCCAGCAGCTTGTGGGCCCGGAACACTGAAGCTTTCTTT.

This clone appeared a few times. This chain connects TRBV28 to TRBJ2-6, with 10 bases that match TRBD1. The CDR3 spans 19 residues. Losses at the gene ends were 6 bases for V and 0 bases for J; bases not matched to a gene: 11. Germline assignment: CDR1 MDHEN and CDR2 SYDVKM. The chain's CDR3 is CASRSGTGVRTSGANVLTF. CDR3 coding DNA: TGTGCCAGCAGGTCCGGGACAGGGGTCCGCACCTCTGGGGCCAACGTCCTGACTTTC.

The chain couples TRBV19 to TRBJ1-5; the match to TRBD1 covers 9 bases. The length of the CDR3 is 19 residues. The germline V gene has CDR1 LNHDA and CDR2 SQIVND (reference sequence). Trimming removed 8 bases from V and 0 bases from J; junction bases left unmatched: 17. CDR3 DNA sequence: TGTGCCAGTTTTTCTCTACCGGGACAGGGTCTTTATAGCAATCAGCCCCAGCATTTT. Amino acid sequence: CASFSLPGQGLYSNQPQHF.